This T cell receptor (beta chain) was captured by sequencing in a study of sequential checkpoint blockade in melanoma. Study details: Matched biopsies came pretreatment and at week 13 for some 22 patients.

This table comes from immunoSEQ multiplex PCR, and its TCRdb copy is limited to in-frame clones, with some not included. Of roughly 3,000 clones in the sample, roughly 20% were seen once. Treatment given: randomized to nivolumab then ipilimumab (arm A) or the reverse (arm B). DNA-damaging chemotherapy had not been given to any patient beforehand. The CDR3 has 18 residues. Germline trimming cut 6 bases from V and 0 bases from J; bases unmatched to any gene: 4. Germline assignment: CDR1 MNHGY and CDR2 SAAAGT. The chain has TRBV6-8 and TRBJ2-2; 16 positions agree with TRBD2. The sample here was tumor tissue (inferred from file names), taken from a patient given nivolumab and ipilimumab in sequence. This clonotype was obtained from a human donor with melanoma. CDR3 in DNA: TGTGCCAGCAGCTATGGGACTAGCGGGGGGGCGAACACCGGGGAGCTGTTTTTT. It yields the protein CASSYGTSGGANTGELFF.